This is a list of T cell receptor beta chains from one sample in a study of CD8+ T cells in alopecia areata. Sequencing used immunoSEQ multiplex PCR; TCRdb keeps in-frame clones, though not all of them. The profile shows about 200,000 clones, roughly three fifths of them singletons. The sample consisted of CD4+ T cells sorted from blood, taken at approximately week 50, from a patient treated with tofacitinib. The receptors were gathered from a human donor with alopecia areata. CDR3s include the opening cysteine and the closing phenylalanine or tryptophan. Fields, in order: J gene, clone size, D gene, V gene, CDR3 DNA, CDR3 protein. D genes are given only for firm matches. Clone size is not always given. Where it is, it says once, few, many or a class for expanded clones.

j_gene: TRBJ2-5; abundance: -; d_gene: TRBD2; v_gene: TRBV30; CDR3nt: TGTGCCTGGAGTGTACTTGGCGGGGGCCAAGAGACCCAGTACTTC; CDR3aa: CAWSVLGGGQETQYF
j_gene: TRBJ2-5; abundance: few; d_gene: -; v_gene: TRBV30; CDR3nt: TGTGCCTGGAGTGTATCTGAGACCCAGTACTTC; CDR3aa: CAWSVSETQYF
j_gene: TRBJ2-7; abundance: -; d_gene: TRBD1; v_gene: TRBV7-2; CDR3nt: TGTGCCAGCAGCCCCGGGACAGGTGGCTACGAGCAGTACTTC; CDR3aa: CASSPGTGGYEQYF
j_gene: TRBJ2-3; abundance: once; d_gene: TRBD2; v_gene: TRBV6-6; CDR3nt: TGTGCCAGCACCCTAGCGGGAAAAAGCACAGATACGCAGTATTTT; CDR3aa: CASTLAGKSTDTQYF
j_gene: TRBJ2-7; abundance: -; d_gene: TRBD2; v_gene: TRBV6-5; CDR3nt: TGTGCCAGCAGTTACTCGGCTAGCGGGCTCGAGCAGTACTTC; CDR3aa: CASSYSASGLEQYF
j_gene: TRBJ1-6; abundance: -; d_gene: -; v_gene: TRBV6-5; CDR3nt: TGTGCCAGCACCCACCCGTCCGGACCCCTCCACTTT; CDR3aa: CASTHPSGPLHF
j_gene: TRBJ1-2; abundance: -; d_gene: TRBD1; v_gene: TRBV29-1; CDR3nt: TGCAGCGTTGAAGAGGTAGCGTGGGACAGGGGAAACTATGGCTACACCTTC; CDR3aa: CSVEEVAWDRGNYGYTF
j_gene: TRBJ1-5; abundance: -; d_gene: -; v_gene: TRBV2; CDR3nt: TGTGCCAGCAGTGACGGCGACCCAAATCAGCCCCAGCATTTT; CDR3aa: CASSDGDPNQPQHF
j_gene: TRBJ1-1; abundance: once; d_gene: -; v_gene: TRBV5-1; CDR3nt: TGCGCCAGCAGCATGTCTGGGGGATCGATCACTGAAGCTTTCTTT; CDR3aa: CASSMSGGSITEAFF
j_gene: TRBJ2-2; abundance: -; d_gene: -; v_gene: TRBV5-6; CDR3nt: TGTGCCAGCAGCTCCCTCCGAACGAACACCGGGGAGCTGTTTTTT; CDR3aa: CASSSLRTNTGELFF
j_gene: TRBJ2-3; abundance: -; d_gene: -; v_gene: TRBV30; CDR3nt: TGTGCCTGGAGTAAAGGGGGGTTTGGCACAGATACGCAGTATTTT; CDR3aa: CAWSKGGFGTDTQYF
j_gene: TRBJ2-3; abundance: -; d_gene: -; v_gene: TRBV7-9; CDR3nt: TGTGCCAGCAGCTTAGCGGGCTCAGATACGCAGTATTTT; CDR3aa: CASSLAGSDTQYF
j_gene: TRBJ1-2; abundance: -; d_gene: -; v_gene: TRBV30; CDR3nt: TGTGCCTGGAGACCCCTGGGAAACTATGGCTACACCTTC; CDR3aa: CAWRPLGNYGYTF
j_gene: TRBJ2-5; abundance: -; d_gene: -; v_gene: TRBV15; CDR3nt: TGTGCCACCAGCAGAGATAAACGGAGCCAAGAGACCCAGTACTTC; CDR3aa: CATSRDKRSQETQYF
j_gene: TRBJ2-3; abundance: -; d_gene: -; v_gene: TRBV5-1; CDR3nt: TGCGCCAGCAGCTTGGAGATAGATACGCAGTATTTT; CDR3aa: CASSLEIDTQYF
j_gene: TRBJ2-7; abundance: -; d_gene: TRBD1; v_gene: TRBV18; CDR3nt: TGTGCCAGCTCATCGGACCGGGACAGGGCCTACGAGCAGTACTTC; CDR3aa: CASSSDRDRAYEQYF
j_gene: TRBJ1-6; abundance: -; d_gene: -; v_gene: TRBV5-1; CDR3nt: TGCGCCAGCAGCTTGGAAGGGGGAGGTTCACCCCTCCACTTT; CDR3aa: CASSLEGGGSPLHF
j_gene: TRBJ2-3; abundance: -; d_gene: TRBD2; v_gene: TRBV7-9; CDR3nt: TGTGCCAGCAGCCACTGGACTAGCGGTGGAGATACGCAGTATTTT; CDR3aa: CASSHWTSGGDTQYF
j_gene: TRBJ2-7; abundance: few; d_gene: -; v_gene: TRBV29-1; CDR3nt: TGCAGCGTTGAAGTCCCTCTTAGCGCCTCGGGAGAGCAGTACTTC; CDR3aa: CSVEVPLSASGEQYF
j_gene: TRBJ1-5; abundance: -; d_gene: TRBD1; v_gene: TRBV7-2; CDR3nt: TGTGCCAGCAGCTCAGGGGGGGCGGCATATAGCAATCAGCCCCAGCATTTT; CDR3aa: CASSSGGAAYSNQPQHF
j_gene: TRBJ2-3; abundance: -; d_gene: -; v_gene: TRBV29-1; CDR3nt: TGCAGCGTTCGAACGACTAGTCTAGATACGCAGTATTTT; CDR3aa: CSVRTTSLDTQYF
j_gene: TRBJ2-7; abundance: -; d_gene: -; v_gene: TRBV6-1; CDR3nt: TGTGCCAGCAGTGAAGCGCCAGGGGCCTACGAGCAGTACTTC; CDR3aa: CASSEAPGAYEQYF
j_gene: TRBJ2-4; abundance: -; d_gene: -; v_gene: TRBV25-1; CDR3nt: TGTGCCAGCATGGGGACCGCCAAAAACATTCAGTACTTC; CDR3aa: CASMGTAKNIQYF
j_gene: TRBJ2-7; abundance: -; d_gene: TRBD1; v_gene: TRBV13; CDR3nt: TGTGCCAGCAGCTTAGGTTCGACAGGGGCCTACGAGCAGTACTTC; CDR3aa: CASSLGSTGAYEQYF
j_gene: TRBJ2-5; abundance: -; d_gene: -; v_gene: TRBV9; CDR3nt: TGTGCCAGCAGCGCCATGGGGTCGGAGACCCAGTACTTC; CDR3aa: CASSAMGSETQYF
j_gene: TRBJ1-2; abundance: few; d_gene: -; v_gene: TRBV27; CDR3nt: TGTGCCAGCAGTTTCCTCGACGAACGGGGCTACACCTTC; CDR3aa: CASSFLDERGYTF
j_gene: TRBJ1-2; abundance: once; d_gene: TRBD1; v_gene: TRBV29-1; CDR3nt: TGCAGCGTTGAACCAGGGGGCGGAGGCTACACCTTC; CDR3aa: CSVEPGGGGYTF
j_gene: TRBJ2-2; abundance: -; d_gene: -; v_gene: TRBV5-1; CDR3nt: TGCGCCAGCAGCATGGAATGGGGACGCACCGGGGAGCTGTTTTTT; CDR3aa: CASSMEWGRTGELFF
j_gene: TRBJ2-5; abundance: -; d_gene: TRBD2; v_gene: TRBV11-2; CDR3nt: TGTGCCAGCAGCCCAGTATTAGCGGGGCTGGGGGAGACCCAGTACTTC; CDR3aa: CASSPVLAGLGETQYF
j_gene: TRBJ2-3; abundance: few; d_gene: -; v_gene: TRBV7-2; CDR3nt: TGTGCCAGCAGCTTAGTGAATTTTATGCCAGATACGCAGTATTTT; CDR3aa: CASSLVNFMPDTQYF
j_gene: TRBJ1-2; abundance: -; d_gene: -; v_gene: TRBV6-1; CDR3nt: TGTGCCAGCAGTGAAGCGCGATGGCCAGGGGATGGCTACACCTTC; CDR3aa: CASSEARWPGDGYTF
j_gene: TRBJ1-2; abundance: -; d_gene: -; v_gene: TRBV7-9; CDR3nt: TGTGCCAGCAGCTTAATGGACCACTATGGCTACACCTTC; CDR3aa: CASSLMDHYGYTF
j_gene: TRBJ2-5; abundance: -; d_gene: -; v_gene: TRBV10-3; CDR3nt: TGTGCCATCAGGGGGGACCAAGAGACCCAGTACTTC; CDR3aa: CAIRGDQETQYF
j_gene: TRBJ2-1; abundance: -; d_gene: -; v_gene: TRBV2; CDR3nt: TGTGCCAGCAGTGAAGGGGGATCCTACAATGAGCAGTTCTTC; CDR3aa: CASSEGGSYNEQFF
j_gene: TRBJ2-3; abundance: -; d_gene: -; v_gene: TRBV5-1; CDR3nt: TGCGCCAGCAGCCGGGGAGTTCCCACAGATACGCAGTATTTT; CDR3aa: CASSRGVPTDTQYF
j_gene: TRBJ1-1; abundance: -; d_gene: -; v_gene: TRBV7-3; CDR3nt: TGTGCCAGCAGCTTAATCCCGGGGACTGAAGCTTTCTTT; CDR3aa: CASSLIPGTEAFF
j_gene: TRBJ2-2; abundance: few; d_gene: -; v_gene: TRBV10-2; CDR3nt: TGCGCCAGCAGTGAGTCGGGCAACACCGGGGAGCTGTTTTTT; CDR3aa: CASSESGNTGELFF
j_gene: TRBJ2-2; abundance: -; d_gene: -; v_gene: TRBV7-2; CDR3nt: TGTGCCAGCAGCTTATTTGGCGTCGACGGGGCCGGGGAGCTGTTTTTT; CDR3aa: CASSLFGVDGAGELFF
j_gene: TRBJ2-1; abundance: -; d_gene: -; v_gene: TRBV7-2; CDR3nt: TGTGCCAGCAGCTCCCCACCTATGGGCAGGGGAGCCTACAATGAGCAGTTCTTC; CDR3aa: CASSSPPMGRGAYNEQFF
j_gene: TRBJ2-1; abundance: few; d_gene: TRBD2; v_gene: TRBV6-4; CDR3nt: TGTGCCAGCAGACGACTAGCGGGGGACACTGAGCAGTTCTTC; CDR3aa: CASRRLAGDTEQFF
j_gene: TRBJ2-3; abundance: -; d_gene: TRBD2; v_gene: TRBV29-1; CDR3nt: TGCAGCGTCGCCCTCGGGCGGGGGGTCACAGATACGCAGTATTTT; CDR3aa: CSVALGRGVTDTQYF
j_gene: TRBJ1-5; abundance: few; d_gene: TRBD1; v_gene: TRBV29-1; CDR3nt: TGCAGCGTCGCGACAGGGGGTAACAATCAGCCCCAGCATTTT; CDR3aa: CSVATGGNNQPQHF
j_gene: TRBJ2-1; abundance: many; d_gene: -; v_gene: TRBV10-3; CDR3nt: TGTGCCATCAGTGCAGGGTTCAATGAGCAGTTCTTC; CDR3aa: CAISAGFNEQFF
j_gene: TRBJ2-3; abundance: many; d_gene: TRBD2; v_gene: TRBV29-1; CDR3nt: TGCAGCACAAGCGGGGGCACAGATACGCAGTATTTT; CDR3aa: CSTSGGTDTQYF
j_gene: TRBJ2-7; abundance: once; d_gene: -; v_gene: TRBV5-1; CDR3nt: TGCGCCAGCAGCTCGGAGACCTACGAGCAGTACTTC; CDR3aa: CASSSETYEQYF
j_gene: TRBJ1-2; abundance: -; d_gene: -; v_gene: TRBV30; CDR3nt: TGTGCCTGGACTGGGTCAGCCCGGGGCTATGGCTACACCTTC; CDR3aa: CAWTGSARGYGYTF
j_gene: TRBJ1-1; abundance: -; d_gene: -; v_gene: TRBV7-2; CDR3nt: TGTGCCAGCAGCTTAAAAGAGCTGAACACTGAAGCTTTCTTT; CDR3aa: CASSLKELNTEAFF
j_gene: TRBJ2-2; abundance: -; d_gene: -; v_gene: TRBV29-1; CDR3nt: TGCAGCGTTTCCCAGGGCACCGGGGAGCTGTTTTTT; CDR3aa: CSVSQGTGELFF
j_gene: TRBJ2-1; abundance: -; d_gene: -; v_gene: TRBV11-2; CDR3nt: TGTGCCAGCAGCTTCCTGGAAAACGCTTACAATGAGCAGTTCTTC; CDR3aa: CASSFLENAYNEQFF
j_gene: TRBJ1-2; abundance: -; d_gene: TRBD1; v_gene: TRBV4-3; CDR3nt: TGCGCCAGCAGCCAGTCAATCGGGACAGGTTATGGCTACACCTTC; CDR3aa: CASSQSIGTGYGYTF
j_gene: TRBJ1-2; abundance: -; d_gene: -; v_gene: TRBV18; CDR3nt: TGTGCCAGCTCACCACCGAAAGGGTCGAGCTATGGCTACACCTTC; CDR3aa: CASSPPKGSSYGYTF
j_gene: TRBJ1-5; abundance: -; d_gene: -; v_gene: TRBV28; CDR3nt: TGTGCCAGCATACCAGGGGATGTCGGCAATCAGCCCCAGCATTTT; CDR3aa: CASIPGDVGNQPQHF